This T cell receptor beta chain was obtained from a study of metastatic and nonmetastatic thyroid tumors. At the level of the study: Repertoires of blood and of tissue (tumor or nodule) from malignant and benign thyroid patients were compared.

In the source study's methods: Differences in CDR3 between clinicopathological groups were drawn on to build a classifier intended to discriminate distant-metastatic papillary thyroid cancer patients. TCRdb reassembled clones from the PCR reads with MiXCR. The V and J calls, along with clone size, are taken from TCRdb and not from the paper's own processing. The data show 30,000 to 35,000 clones, about 32% seen once. The V gene lost 5 bases and the J gene lost 1 base, with 15 bases spanning the gap. The CDR3 consists of 16 residues. CDR1 and CDR2 from the germline V gene are SGHRS and YFSETQ. Every patient was untreated before thyroid surgery.

The clonotype was recovered from a female donor with papillary thyroid cancer or a benign thyroid nodule (not recorded which). Some clones in this sample may be carry-over from other donors' samples. The gene calls are TRBV5-1 and TRBJ2-2; perhaps D is TRBD1 or TRBD2 (5 bases each). Sequenced sample: tumor tissue. The CDR3 DNA follows: TGCGCCAGCAGAATAACCGGGACGGGGAACACCGGGGAGCTGTTTTTT. This gives the protein CASRITGTGNTGELFF.